The clone carrying this T cell receptor beta chain appeared a single time. Its antigen is undetermined. This entry comes from a study of T cell responses to AZD1222 COVID-19 vaccine. The CDR3 sequence is 15 residues long. V was pared by 5 bases and J by 1 base, with 14 bases between. Germline V gives CDR1 SGHVS, CDR2 FQNEAQ. Study-wide points: Clonal diversity was possibly underestimated; the donors were predominantly white British and more often female.

TCRdb's table, derived via immunoSEQ multiplex PCR, lists solely in-frame clones and lacks some. Of around 150,000 clones detected, 94% appear once; the ten largest clones hold about 0.6%. Sample: peripheral blood, taken on day 0 of AZD1222 vaccination. V is TRBV7-8 and J is TRBJ2-5, with D perhaps TRBD1 (6 bases). This TCR came from an adult in good health. The DNA for the CDR3 is TGTGCCAGCAGCCTCCAGGGGCAGTCCCAAGAGACCCAGTACTTC. Encoded protein: CASSLQGQSQETQYF.